The 22 T cell receptor beta chains given below trace back to one sample, sequenced in a study of response to subunit inactivated influenza vaccine (dated 2018 in TCRdb). The protocol used for the library was RT-PCR. The data were produced on an Illumina HiSeq 2500. TCRdb cleaned the public reads at Q25 with fastp, built clones with MiXCR and kept in-frame beta chains. Entries are consolidated by CDR3 protein sequence, retaining the most common genes and DNA. This sample comprises about 650,000 distinct CDR3 sequences, 13% to 15% of them detected only once. Jointly, the top ten make up 7.5% to 8% of the sample. The source was PBMCs from blood, collected 14 to 15 days before vaccination. Receptor source: a man between 45 and 60 years old who received an inactivated influenza vaccine. Donor details come from another sample of the same person, matched by shared clones.

This clonotype was observed a handful of times. V gene TRBV19 combines with J gene TRBJ2-1; possibly TRBD2 for D (5 bases). Trimming stripped 5 bases from V and 13 bases from J, with 18 bases between. Germline CDR1 reads LNHDA; CDR2 reads SQIVND (reference sequence). This CDR3 spans 13 amino acids. CDR3 sequence: CASSGSLHGIQFF. DNA for the CDR3: TGTGCCAGTAGTGGAAGCCTTCACGGGATTCAGTTCTTC.

The gene calls are TRBV5-1 and TRBJ2-3; 7 nucleotides agree with TRBD1. This CDR3 has 17 residues. The germline V gene encodes CDR1 SGHRS and CDR2 YFSETQ. With 5 bases clipped from V and 1 base from J, the junction kept 13 bases outside the gene matches. CDR3 protein: CASSHGVGGAGTDTQYF. The CDR3 DNA follows: TGCGCCAGCAGTCATGGGGTAGGGGGCGCTGGCACAGATACGCAGTATTTT.

The chain combines TRBV30 with TRBJ1-2; 9 nucleotides line up with TRBD1. V trimming: 0 bases; J trimming: 12 bases; junction bases outside the gene matches: 8. Looked up from germline, CDR1 is GTSNPN and CDR2 is SVGIG (reference sequence). The CDR3 runs to 13 residues. CDR3 DNA sequence: TGTGCCTGGAGTGTACGGGACAGGGCCCCAAACACCTTC. Its protein is CAWSVRDRAPNTF.

This clonotype showed up just a few times. The chain recombines TRBV7-9 with TRBJ2-7, with 10 positions matching TRBD2. The V gene's germline CDR1 is SEHNR and CDR2 FQNEAQ (reference sequence). The CDR3 sequence is 13 residues long. J gave up 6 bases and V 5 bases, and 4 bases lay outside the gene matches. CDR3 loop: CASSRLAGAEQYF. The CDR3 DNA follows: TGTGCCAGCAGCCGGCTAGCGGGAGCCGAGCAGTACTTC.

The chain recombines TRBV12-3 or TRBV12-4 with TRBJ1-5; no clear D. Trimming stripped 6 bases from V and 0 bases from J, with 12 bases between. The CDR3 totals 15 residues. CDR3 sequence: CASSDLRDSNQPQHF. DNA of the CDR3: TGTGCCAGCAGCGACCTCCGCGATAGCAATCAGCCCCAGCATTTT.

This clonotype showed up many times. This chain joins TRBV7-8 and TRBJ2-7; 10 bases line up with TRBD1. Trimming removed 5 bases from V and 5 bases from J; junction bases left unmatched: 3. The CDR3 totals 13 residues. CDR1 and CDR2 (germline): SGHVS, FQNEAQ. CDR3 protein: CASSEGTGDEQYF. CDR3 bases: TGTGCCAGCAGCGAGGGGACAGGGGACGAGCAGTACTTC.

In this sample, this clonotype turned up a few times. The chain couples TRBV12-3 or TRBV12-4 to TRBJ1-1; D not resolved. V was trimmed by 6 bases and J by 0 bases, leaving 14 bases between them. CDR3 length: 15 amino acids. CDR3 sequence reads: CASRDRTYMNTEAFF. CDR3 DNA: TGTGCCAGCAGGGACCGGACGTATATGAACACTGAAGCTTTCTTT.

The chain joins TRBV15 to TRBJ2-7, with D perhaps matching TRBD2 (6 bases). Germline V gene data show CDR1 as LNHNV and CDR2 as YYDKDF (reference sequence). Trimming stripped 2 bases from V and 0 bases from J, with 14 bases between. The CDR3 totals 16 residues. CDR3 DNA sequence: TGTGCCACCAGCAGATCCCCGGCGGGGAGCTCCTACGAGCAGTACTTC. Its protein is CATSRSPAGSSYEQYF.

This clonotype was detected a few times. This rearrangement joins TRBV20-1 to TRBJ1-1; the D is unclear. V lost 7 bases to trimming and J lost 0 bases, with 12 bases between them. The CDR3 consists of 13 residues. Germline CDR1 DFQATT, CDR2 SNEGSKA (reference sequence). The DNA for the CDR3 is TGCAGTGGAAATAGAGTCATGAACACTGAAGCTTTCTTT. Translating gives CSGNRVMNTEAFF.

The genes are TRBV20-1 and TRBJ2-7; 9 positions match TRBD1. The germline V gene has CDR1 DFQATT and CDR2 SNEGSKA (reference sequence). J gave up 0 bases and V 6 bases, and 9 bases lay outside the gene matches. This CDR3 has 15 residues. The CDR3 spells CSAERTGDNSYEQYF. The CDR3 nucleotides are TGCAGTGCCGAGCGGACAGGGGACAACTCCTACGAGCAGTACTTC.

This clonotype was seen more than once but under ten times. The chain carries TRBV4-1 and TRBJ2-5; TRBD2 aligns across 12 bases. V shed 2 bases, J shed 11 bases, and the junction held 12 bases outside the gene matches. CDR3 length: 16 amino acids. CDR1 is MGHRA, CDR2 YSYEKL, per germline. The CDR3 sequence is CASSQSRQSSGGAQYF. DNA of the CDR3: TGCGCCAGCAGCCAAAGCCGGCAATCTAGCGGGGGGGCTCAGTACTTC.

There are a few counts of this clonotype. The rearrangement joins TRBV6-1 to TRBJ1-5; D gene ambiguous. Germline V gives CDR1 MNHNS, CDR2 SASEGT. This CDR3 comprises 13 residues. V lost 7 bases and J 1 base, leaving 8 bases between the germline ends. The DNA for the CDR3 is TGTGCCAGCAATCAGGTCAGCAATCAGCCCCAGCATTTT. Protein sequence: CASNQVSNQPQHF.

The table lists this clonotype with a few counts. The chain links TRBV14 to TRBJ1-1; D not resolved. Germline loops: CDR1 SGHDN, CDR2 FVKESK. This CDR3 has 14 amino acids. V was shortened by 0 bases and J by 7 bases, with 12 bases between the two germline ends. CDR3 DNA: TGTGCCAGCAGCCAAGATTGGCCCGAAAGTGAAGCTTTCTTT. Encoded protein: CASSQDWPESEAFF.

This chain joins TRBV11-3 and TRBJ2-2; D may be TRBD1 (6 bases). CDR3 length equals 17 residues. Looked up from germline, CDR1 is SGHNT and CDR2 is YENEEA. V was pared by 5 bases and J by 4 bases, with 20 bases between. CDR3 residues: CASSMEAWGLGTGELFF. CDR3 sequence (DNA): TGTGCCAGCAGCATGGAGGCTTGGGGGCTCGGCACCGGGGAGCTGTTTTTT. Drawing the rest from reference TRBV11-3 and TRBJ2-2, the complete variable domain is EAGVVQSPRYKIIEKKQPVAFWCNPISGHNTLYWYLQNLGQGPELLIRYENEEAVDDSQLPKDRFSAERLKGVDSTLKIQPAELGDSAVYLCASSMEAWGLGTGELFFGEGSRLTVL.

In this sample, this clonotype turned up a few times. The genes are TRBV28 and TRBJ1-2, with 10 nucleotides matching TRBD1. This CDR3 has 16 amino acids. The germline V gene has CDR1 MDHEN and CDR2 SYDVKM. Trimming at V came to 4 bases and at J to 8 bases, leaving 13 bases not matched to a gene. The CDR3 region has the DNA TGTGCCAGCAGTTACCCGGGGACAGGGGTTACTAAGGGCTACACCTTC. It is translated as CASSYPGTGVTKGYTF.

The genes are TRBV7-9 and TRBJ2-7; D ambiguous. V was cut by 0 bases and J by 2 bases, with 8 bases left in between. This CDR3 has 14 amino acids. The germline V gene encodes CDR1 SEHNR and CDR2 FQNEAQ (reference sequence). CDR3 DNA sequence: TGTGCCAGCAGCTTAGCGACGGTTACCTACGAGCAGTACTTC. Protein product: CASSLATVTYEQYF. The whole variable domain, filled in from reference TRBV7-9 and TRBJ2-7, reads DTGVSQNPRHKITKRGQNVTFRCDPISEHNRLYWYRQTLGQGPEFLTYFQNEAQLEKSRLLSDRFSAERPKGSFSTLEIQRTEQGDSAMYLCASSLATVTYEQYFGPGTRLTVT.

There are many counts of this clonotype. The chain combines TRBV6-5 with TRBJ2-2; 9 bases line up with TRBD2. Trimming at V came to 2 bases and at J to 4 bases, leaving 2 bases not matched to a gene. This CDR3 region has 15 residues. From germline, CDR1 is MNHEY and CDR2 SVGAGI. CDR3 residues: CASSYAGGSTGELFF. The DNA of the CDR3 is TGTGCCAGCAGTTACGCGGGAGGGAGCACCGGGGAGCTGTTTTTT.

This clonotype was detected a few times. V and J are TRBV6-1 and TRBJ2-7; 7 bases align to TRBD1. The germline gives CDR1 MNHNS, CDR2 SASEGT. CDR3 length: 17 residues. V dropped 1 base and J dropped 4; count of bases not matched to a gene: 13. CDR3 sequence (DNA): TGTGCCAGCAGTGAAGTTGAAACGGGGACAGCAGGGTACGAGCAGTACTTC. It encodes CASSEVETGTAGYEQYF.

This clonotype was detected many times. The chain has TRBV4-1 and TRBJ1-2; D call uncertain. Germline V gene lookup returns CDR1 MGHRA and CDR2 YSYEKL. The CDR3 loop spans 14 amino acids. V gave up 1 base and J gave up 0 bases, with 6 bases separating them. CDR3 sequence (DNA): TGCGCCAGCAGCCAAGTTTCCGCTAACTATGGCTACACCTTC. Translating gives CASSQVSANYGYTF.

The rearrangement links TRBV7-2 to TRBJ1-2; D gene ambiguous. Deletions cut 1 base from V and 3 bases from J, with 12 bases between. The CDR3 loop spans 15 amino acids. Germline assignment: CDR1 SGHTA and CDR2 FQGNSA. The CDR3 sequence is CASSLDAGFYYGYTF. The CDR3 DNA follows: TGTGCCAGCAGCTTAGATGCAGGATTCTACTATGGCTACACCTTC.

This clonotype was seen only a few times. V gene TRBV4-3 combines with J gene TRBJ2-7; 7 bases line up with TRBD1. This CDR3 spans 15 amino acids. V dropped 1 base and J dropped 2; count of bases not matched to a gene: 5. The germline CDR1 and CDR2 sequences are LGHNA and YSLEER. CDR3 sequence: CASSQGATGTYEQYF. In DNA form, the CDR3 reads TGCGCCAGCAGCCAAGGAGCGACAGGGACCTACGAGCAGTACTTC.

This clonotype was seen many times. This chain links TRBV5-1 with TRBJ2-2; the D call may be TRBD1 or TRBD2 (5 bases each). Germline V gene sequence: CDR1 SGHRS, CDR2 YFSETQ. This CDR3 is 16 amino acids long. V lost 2 bases and J lost 0, with 11 bases in between. The CDR3 protein is CASSLPGTSNTGELFF. As DNA, the CDR3 is TGCGCCAGCAGCTTACCAGGGACCTCGAACACCGGGGAGCTGTTTTTT.